Presented here are 32 T cell receptor beta chains from one specimen sequenced in a study of cytomegalovirus exposure and HLA in healthy donors. PCR was performed using 60 Vbeta and 13 Jbeta primers. Measured with immunoSEQ multiplex PCR; TCRdb has only the in-frame clones, and not every one. The sample contains some 130,000 clones, 77% of which appear only once. The specimen was PBMCs. The receptors shown here come from a man aged 30 to 45 in good health and CMV-seronegative.

A single count supports this clone. The chain links TRBV5-4 to TRBJ2-5; the match to TRBD1 covers 12 bases. The CDR3 loop spans 19 amino acids. CDR1 is SGHNT and CDR2 is YYREEE in the germline V gene (reference sequence). J lost 4 bases, V lost 4 bases, and 17 bases had no gene match. In nucleotides, the CDR3 is TGTGCCAGCAGCCCGGGCCGGGACAGGGGGCGCCTTTATACAGAGACCCAGTACTTC. Residues: CASSPGRDRGRLYTETQYF.

The chain uses TRBV2 and TRBJ1-5; D is uncertain. Trimming took off 6 bases at V and 3 bases at J, with 9 bases between the two ends. Germline V gene data show CDR1 as SNHLY and CDR2 as FYNNEI. The CDR3 runs to 13 residues. CDR3: CASSRSNNQPQHF. The CDR3 DNA is TGTGCCAGCAGCAGAAGTAACAATCAGCCCCAGCATTTT.

The chain links TRBV4-1 to TRBJ1-2; TRBD1 matches 7 bases. The CDR3 is 15 residues long. Germline V gene sequence: CDR1 MGHRA, CDR2 YSYEKL. V shed 0 bases and J 3 bases; nucleotides not matched to a gene: 4. The CDR3 region has the DNA TGCGCCAGCAGCCAAGATCAGGGGGTTTACTATGGCTACACCTTC. Protein sequence: CASSQDQGVYYGYTF.

The table lists this clone with a count of one. The identical CDR3 is also encoded by other nucleotide sequences in the sample. The V and J genes are TRBV2 and TRBJ2-5; D ambiguous. V was pared by 6 bases and J by 5 bases, with 7 bases between. CDR1 SNHLY and CDR2 FYNNEI come from the germline V gene. The CDR3 has 11 residues. The CDR3 nucleotides read TGTGCCAGCAGAGCCGAGGAGACCCAGTACTTC. This sequence encodes CASRAEETQYF.

The rearrangement links TRBV30 to TRBJ2-3, with 8 bases that match TRBD1. The CDR3 runs 15 residues. From germline, CDR1 is GTSNPN and CDR2 SVGIG (reference sequence). V gave up 5 bases and J gave up 1 base; unmatched junction bases: 8. The CDR3 DNA reads as TGTGCCTGGGGGGGACAGGCGACTGGCACAGATACGCAGTATTTT. The encoded protein is CAWGGQATGTDTQYF. The entire variable domain, with the rest obtained from reference TRBV30 and TRBJ2-3, is as follows: SQTIHQWPATLVQPVGSPLSLECTVEGTSNPNLYWYRQAAGRGLQLLFYSVGIGQISSEVPQNLSASRPQDRQFILSSKKLLLSDSGFYLCAWGGQATGTDTQYFGPGTRLTVL.

CDR3: CASSYLTGLLMGNEQFF. CDR3 coding DNA: TGCGCCAGCAGCTACTTAACGGGACTCCTAATGGGAAATGAGCAGTTCTTC. The V call is TRBV5-1, the J call TRBJ2-1; tentative D call: TRBD2 (6 bases). CDR1 SGHRS and CDR2 YFSETQ come from the germline V gene. This CDR3 comprises 17 residues. Trimming took 3 bases from V and 7 from J, leaving 23 bases between them.

V gene TRBV5-4 combines with J gene TRBJ2-1; 9 bases agree with TRBD2. There are 15 residues in the CDR3. V lost 0 bases to trimming and J lost 4 bases; unmatched junction nucleotides: 2. Germline V lookup: CDR1 SGHNT, CDR2 YYREEE (reference sequence). Here the CDR3 reads CASSLDSGGYNEQFF. The CDR3, as DNA: TGTGCCAGCAGCTTGGATAGCGGGGGTTACAATGAGCAGTTCTTC.

The chain links TRBV12-5 to TRBJ2-3; 11 bases are a match to TRBD2. The V and J ends lost 5 bases and 2 bases, in that order; junction bases with no gene match: 9. Germline-derived CDR1 and CDR2 are LGHNT and FRNRAP. The CDR3 is 17 amino acids. CDR3: CASGLGGTSGPTDTQYF. As DNA, the CDR3 is TGTGCTAGTGGTCTGGGGGGGACTAGCGGACCCACAGATACGCAGTATTTT.

The V gene is TRBV5-1, the J gene TRBJ1-1; 7 positions match TRBD1. This CDR3 is 14 amino acids long. Germline lookup yields CDR1 SGHRS and CDR2 YFSETQ. V was clipped by 3 bases and J by 2 bases; unmatched bases: 4. The CDR3 nucleotides read TGCGCCAGCAGCTGGGGGGACAGAAACACTGAAGCTTTCTTT. Translation gives CASSWGDRNTEAFF.

The sample holds one count of this clone. The rearrangement joins TRBV6-5 to TRBJ1-1, with D possibly matching TRBD1 (6 bases). Germline CDR1 MNHEY, CDR2 SVGAGI. The V end was cut by 5 bases, the J end by 3 bases, with 16 bases between. The CDR3 loop spans 15 amino acids. DNA of the CDR3: TGTGCCAGCAGTACTACACAGGGCTGGGACACTGAAGCTTTCTTT. Translated, it gives CASSTTQGWDTEAFF.

The chain recombines TRBV28 with TRBJ2-3; 16 nucleotides align to TRBD2. V dropped 3 bases and J dropped 3; count of bases not matched to a gene: 0. In germline, CDR1 is MDHEN, CDR2 SYDVKM. The CDR3 sequence is 16 residues long. CDR3 region: CASSLGLAGGTDTQYF. The CDR3 region has the DNA TGTGCCAGCAGTTTGGGACTAGCGGGAGGGACAGATACGCAGTATTTT.

This chain uses TRBV5-6 with TRBJ2-7; D ambiguous. The V gene lost 3 bases and the J gene lost 3 bases, with 10 bases spanning the gap. The CDR3 spans 13 residues. Per the germline V gene, CDR1 is SGHDT and CDR2 is YYEEEE. CDR3 in DNA: TGTGCCAGCAGCTGGGCTCGGTACTACGAGCAGTACTTC. Translating gives CASSWARYYEQYF.

J is TRBJ1-2 and V is TRBV9; 8 bases are a match to TRBD1. Germline trimming cut 3 bases from V and 3 bases from J; bases unmatched to any gene: 4. The CDR3 sequence is 14 residues long. In germline, CDR1 is SGDLS, CDR2 YYNGEE. CDR3 in DNA: TGTGCCAGCAGCGAGACAGGGGTTCACTATGGCTACACCTTC. Translation gives CASSETGVHYGYTF. The entire variable domain, with the rest obtained from reference TRBV9 and TRBJ1-2, is as follows: DSGVTQTPKHLITATGQRVTLRCSPRSGDLSVYWYQQSLDQGLQFLIQYYNGEERAKGNILERFSAQQFPDLHSELNLSSLELGDSALYFCASSETGVHYGYTFGSGTRLTVV.

The CDR3 region is CASSLSQGKYEQYF. Here the CDR3 DNA reads TGCGCCAGCAGCCTCTCCCAGGGGAAGTACGAGCAGTACTTC. This chain connects TRBV5-1 to TRBJ2-7; D is possibly TRBD1 (6 bases). Germline lookup yields CDR1 SGHRS and CDR2 YFSETQ. The V end was cut by 4 bases, the J end by 4 bases, with 15 bases between. The CDR3 totals 14 residues.

V is TRBV25-1 and J is TRBJ1-1; D gene uncertain. The CDR3 has 15 amino acids. CDR1 is MGHDK, CDR2 SYGVNS, per germline. V lost 0 bases to trimming and J lost 7 bases, with 15 bases between them. The CDR3 reads CASSEYIWDAGEAFF. As DNA, the CDR3 is TGTGCCAGCAGTGAATATATTTGGGATGCGGGTGAAGCTTTCTTT. The full variable domain, rest sourced from reference TRBV25-1 and TRBJ1-1, is EADIYQTPRYLVIGTGKKITLECSQTMGHDKMYWYQQDPGMELHLIHYSYGVNSTEKGDLSSESTVSRIRTEHFPLTLESARPSHTSQYLCASSEYIWDAGEAFFGQGTRLTVV.

The chain has TRBV5-1 and TRBJ2-7, with a tentative D call TRBD1 (7 bases). CDR1 is SGHRS and CDR2 is YFSETQ in the germline V gene. This CDR3 is 15 amino acids long. V was pared by 0 bases and J by 6 bases, with 16 bases between. Here the CDR3 reads CASSLGRQGGAEQYF. CDR3 nucleotides: TGCGCCAGCAGCTTGGGGAGGCAGGGGGGCGCCGAGCAGTACTTC.

V and J are TRBV20-1 and TRBJ1-1, with no clear D. The germline V gene has CDR1 DFQATT and CDR2 SNEGSKA (reference sequence). V was clipped by 5 bases and J by 5 bases, with 9 bases between them. This CDR3 has 11 residues. The CDR3 DNA follows: TGCAGTGCTGGGAGGGCTACTGAAGCTTTCTTT. Protein sequence: CSAGRATEAFF.

The chain joins TRBV5-6 to TRBJ2-7, with D possibly TRBD2 on 5 matching bases. The CDR3 runs to 12 residues. Trimming cost V 3 bases and J 7 bases, with 11 bases left between them. Germline V lookup: CDR1 SGHDT, CDR2 YYEEEE. As DNA, the CDR3 is TGTGCCAGCAGCTGGGCGCGAGGGGAGCAGTACTTC. Amino acids: CASSWARGEQYF.

The chain uses TRBV19 and TRBJ2-5, with D possibly being TRBD1 (6 bases). The CDR3 loop spans 15 amino acids. The V gene's germline CDR1 is LNHDA and CDR2 SQIVND (reference sequence). Trimming stripped 4 bases from V and 5 bases from J, with 17 bases between. The CDR3 nucleotides read TGTGCCAGTAGTAAGACCGGGGCACAGGGCGAGACCCAGTACTTC. Amino acids: CASSKTGAQGETQYF.

This chain uses TRBV2 with TRBJ2-3; 7 bases are shared with TRBD1. The CDR3 is 15 residues long. With 9 bases clipped from V and 6 bases from J, the junction kept 15 bases outside the gene matches. Germline assignment: CDR1 SNHLY and CDR2 FYNNEI. The CDR3, as DNA: TGTGCCAGGGAGATAGGGACAGTACCCCGGGATACGCAGTATTTT. Its translation is CAREIGTVPRDTQYF.

This clone has a handful of counts. The chain links TRBV27 to TRBJ2-7, with 10 nucleotides matching TRBD1. The CDR3 is 15 residues long. In germline, CDR1 is MNHEY, CDR2 SMNVEV (reference sequence). V was pared by 5 bases and J by 3 bases, with 7 bases of the junction left unmatched. In nucleotides, the CDR3 is TGTGCCAGCAGTCTTACCGGGACAGGGGTCTACGAGCAGTACTTC. It is translated as CASSLTGTGVYEQYF.

V is TRBV9 and J is TRBJ2-7; TRBD1 might be the D (6 bases). The germline CDR1 and CDR2 sequences are SGDLS and YYNGEE. This CDR3 is 15 amino acids long. V was pared by 3 bases and J by 1 base, with 14 bases between. DNA for the CDR3: TGTGCCAGCAGCGCAGACGGGACATCTTCCTACGAGCAGTACTTC. This codes for CASSADGTSSYEQYF.

This rearrangement joins TRBV4-2 to TRBJ2-7; 7 bases agree with TRBD2. Germline CDR1 LGHNA, CDR2 YNFKEQ. V dropped 0 bases and J dropped 0; count of bases not matched to a gene: 2. The CDR3 extends over 15 amino acids. The CDR3 reads CASSQEGGSSYEQYF. The CDR3 nucleotides read TGTGCCAGCAGCCAAGAGGGCGGGAGCTCCTACGAGCAGTACTTC.

The sample holds a few counts of this clone. The chain carries TRBV30 and TRBJ1-1; D is ambiguous. The V end was cut by 1 base, the J end by 3 bases, with 12 bases between. The CDR3 is 14 residues long. Germline-derived CDR1 and CDR2 are GTSNPN and SVGIG (reference sequence). CDR3 in amino acids: CAWSGRSRDTEAFF. CDR3 DNA sequence: TGTGCCTGGAGTGGACGGTCGAGGGACACTGAAGCTTTCTTT.

The rearrangement links TRBV2 to TRBJ2-3; D might be TRBD1 (6 bases). The CDR3 is 13 residues long. Trimming left V 7 bases short and J 1 base short, with 9 bases between. Germline V lookup: CDR1 SNHLY, CDR2 FYNNEI. In DNA, the CDR3 is TGTGCCAGCAAGCAGGGGCGCACAGATACGCAGTATTTT. The encoded protein is CASKQGRTDTQYF.

V usage is TRBV10-1 and J usage is TRBJ1-5, with D possibly TRBD1 on 6 matching bases. The CDR3 has 16 amino acids. The V end was cut by 0 bases, the J end by 0 bases, with 9 bases between. Germline V gene sequence: CDR1 WNHNN, CDR2 SYGVQD (reference sequence). CDR3: CASSESGRGSNQPQHF. CDR3 coding DNA: TGCGCCAGCAGTGAGTCGGGCAGGGGTAGCAATCAGCCCCAGCATTTT.

This chain connects TRBV5-1 to TRBJ1-3; 7 bases fit TRBD1. Trimming took 4 bases from V and 0 from J; bases not matched to a gene: 7. CDR1 is SGHRS, CDR2 YFSETQ, per germline. The CDR3 length is 16 residues. The CDR3 DNA reads as TGCGCCAGCAGCCCAACCCGACAGGGCTCTGGAAACACCATATATTTT. Translated, it gives CASSPTRQGSGNTIYF.

This chain links TRBV5-6 with TRBJ2-7; 9 bases fit TRBD2. V was pared by 1 base and J by 6 bases, with 5 bases of the junction left unmatched. This CDR3 region has 14 residues. Germline CDR1 and CDR2: SGHDT and YYEEEE. The CDR3 region is CASSLPAGGTEQYF. The CDR3 DNA reads TGTGCCAGCAGCTTGCCAGCGGGAGGTACCGAGCAGTACTTC. The full variable domain, with the rest looked up from reference TRBV5-6 and TRBJ2-7, is DAGVTQSPTHLIKTRGQQVTLRCSPKSGHDTVSWYQQALGQGPQFIFQYYEEEERQRGNFPDRFSGHQFPNYSSELNVNALLLGDSALYLCASSLPAGGTEQYFGPGTRLTVT.

The rearrangement links TRBV29-1 to TRBJ2-3, with D perhaps TRBD1 (6 bases). The CDR3 is 14 amino acids. The germline V and J ends were trimmed by 3 bases and 3 bases, with 13 bases remaining between them. Germline V gene sequence: CDR1 SQVTM, CDR2 ANQGSEA. The CDR3 is CSVDGPGETDTQYF. CDR3 bases: TGCAGCGTTGATGGGCCAGGGGAGACAGATACGCAGTATTTT.

Comments on this clone: The sample carries other DNA sequences with the same CDR3. The V gene is TRBV4-2, the J gene TRBJ2-1; the match to TRBD2 covers 12 bases. CDR3 length: 16 residues. From germline, CDR1 is LGHNA and CDR2 YNFKEQ. With V trimmed by 1 base and J by 10 bases, 8 bases remained unmatched. The CDR3 spells CASSQGLAGGPGEQFF. CDR3 bases: TGTGCCAGCAGCCAAGGTCTAGCGGGAGGGCCCGGAGAGCAGTTCTTC.

This clone was picked up a small number of times. This chain uses TRBV27 with TRBJ2-7, with 7 bases that match TRBD1. This CDR3 region has 12 residues. V lost 8 bases, J lost 7 bases, and 8 bases stayed unmatched. CDR1 and CDR2 from the germline V gene are MNHEY and SMNVEV (reference sequence). The CDR3 region is CASRQGGREQYF. CDR3 sequence (DNA): TGTGCCAGCCGACAGGGTGGAAGGGAGCAGTACTTC.

The V gene is TRBV6-6, the J gene TRBJ1-2; 7 bases map to TRBD1. Per the germline V gene, CDR1 is MNHNY and CDR2 is SVGAGI (reference sequence). J was trimmed by 7 bases and V by 6 bases; bases with no gene match: 8. CDR3 length equals 13 residues. This chain's CDR3 is CASSTGQATGYTF. Written as DNA, the CDR3 is TGTGCCAGCAGCACAGGACAGGCCACTGGCTACACCTTC.